This entry lists 21 T cell receptor beta chains sequenced from one sample in a study of blood T cell repertoires in COVID-19 (TCRdb year 2020). The library relied on the immunoSEQ multiplex PCR assay. TCRdb holds this immuneACCESS table with in-frame rearrangements only. Some clones are missing; in checked studies, unresolved V genes explain under half, and the rest has no known cause. For this sample there are tens of thousands of clones; 75% to 90% appear just once. 18% of the sample is in the top ten clones. The sample consisted of peripheral blood. These receptors originate from a woman in her sixties with COVID-19, enrolled during active disease.

This chain connects TRBV5-1 to TRBJ1-1; weak D call: TRBD1 (5 bases). V was trimmed by 7 bases and J by 4 bases, leaving 17 bases between them. The CDR3 loop spans 14 amino acids. CDR1 and CDR2 from the germline V gene are SGHRS and YFSETQ. The CDR3 loop reads CASYPTVMFTEAFF. The CDR3 nucleotides read TGCGCCAGCTACCCGACAGTGATGTTCACTGAAGCTTTCTTT. The variable domain in full, completed from reference TRBV5-1 and TRBJ1-1, reads KAGVTQTPRYLIKTRGQQVTLSCSPISGHRSVSWYQQTPGQGLQFLFEYFSETQRNKGNFPGRFSGRQFSNSRSEMNVSTLELGDSALYLCASYPTVMFTEAFFGQGTRLTVV.

This clone has just one count. The chain employs TRBV18 and TRBJ2-1, with D unresolved. Looked up from germline, CDR1 is KGHSH and CDR2 is LQKENI. The CDR3 totals 15 residues. Trimming left V 3 bases short and J 7 bases short, with 16 bases between. CDR3 sequence: CASSPSTAFGNEQFF. Written as DNA, the CDR3 is TGTGCCAGCTCACCGAGTACGGCCTTCGGGAATGAGCAGTTCTTC.

The chain employs TRBV4-1 and TRBJ1-1; 9 nucleotides align to TRBD1. The CDR3 extends over 16 amino acids. Trimming at V came to 2 bases and at J to 4 bases, leaving 8 bases not matched to a gene. Germline CDR1 MGHRA, CDR2 YSYEKL. Here the CDR3 DNA reads TGCGCCAGCAGCCAATTTCCGGGACAGGGAGGCACTGAAGCTTTCTTT. It is translated as CASSQFPGQGGTEAFF.

V usage is TRBV19 and J usage is TRBJ2-3; no reliable D call. Germline CDR1 reads LNHDA; CDR2 reads SQIVND (reference sequence). V lost 2 bases and J 0 bases, leaving 9 bases between the germline ends. This CDR3 has 15 residues. This CDR3 reads CASSITRSSTDTQYF. The CDR3 DNA is TGTGCCAGTAGTATAACGAGGTCTAGCACAGATACGCAGTATTTT.

This clone was found a few times. The chain combines TRBV19 with TRBJ1-5; TRBD1 matches at 10 bases. The germline CDR1 and CDR2 sequences are LNHDA and SQIVND (reference sequence). After removal of 3 bases from V and 2 bases from J, the junction contained 13 bases not matched to a gene. The CDR3 totals 19 residues. The CDR3 reads CASSINWDRGEGGNQPQHF. In DNA, the CDR3 is TGTGCCAGTAGTATCAATTGGGACAGGGGCGAAGGGGGCAATCAGCCCCAGCATTTT.

J is TRBJ1-1 and V is TRBV9; 8 bases map to TRBD1. The CDR3 loop spans 16 amino acids. Germline V CDR1 and CDR2: SGDLS, YYNGEE. V lost 0 bases and J lost 1; bases outside the gene matches: 5. CDR3 amino acids: CASSVEPGGSNTEAFF. The CDR3 DNA follows: TGTGCCAGCAGCGTAGAACCAGGGGGCTCGAACACTGAAGCTTTCTTT.

The chain combines TRBV30 with TRBJ1-2; 7 positions match TRBD1. Trimming cost V 3 bases and J 2 bases; bases outside gene matches: 3. The CDR3 has 13 residues. The germline gives CDR1 GTSNPN, CDR2 SVGIG (reference sequence). The CDR3 region is CAWRRQGNYGYTF. The DNA of the CDR3 is TGTGCCTGGAGACGACAGGGAAACTATGGCTACACCTTC. Variable domain in full (rest from reference TRBV30 and TRBJ1-2): SQTIHQWPATLVQPVGSPLSLECTVEGTSNPNLYWYRQAAGRGLQLLFYSVGIGQISSEVPQNLSASRPQDRQFILSSKKLLLSDSGFYLCAWRRQGNYGYTFGSGTRLTVV.

V usage is TRBV24-1 and J usage is TRBJ1-1; D gene ambiguous. The CDR3 is 15 amino acids. Trimming shortened V by 4 bases and J by 3 bases, and 14 bases separated the two germline ends. The germline V gene encodes CDR1 KGHDR and CDR2 SFDVKD. The CDR3 DNA follows: TGTGCCACCAGTGAAAGAAGGCTAGAGGACACTGAAGCTTTCTTT. Encoded protein: CATSERRLEDTEAFF.

This chain joins TRBV6-5 and TRBJ1-2, with 11 bases fitting TRBD1. J gave up 5 bases and V 5 bases, and 7 bases lay outside the gene matches. CDR1 is MNHEY and CDR2 is SVGAGI in the germline V gene. The CDR3 runs 15 residues. The CDR3 loop reads CASSPAGTGGYGYTF. CDR3 bases: TGTGCCAGCAGTCCAGCCGGGACAGGGGGGTATGGCTACACCTTC.

The chain carries TRBV19 and TRBJ1-4, with D maybe TRBD1 (6 bases). Germline values: CDR1 LNHDA, CDR2 SQIVND (reference sequence). The CDR3 runs to 14 residues. Trimming removed 10 bases from V and 5 bases from J, with 17 bases in between. The CDR3 region is CATRRDKANEKLFF. CDR3 in DNA: TGTGCCACCCGACGGGACAAGGCGAATGAAAAACTGTTTTTT. The whole variable domain, remainder taken from reference TRBV19 and TRBJ1-4, is DGGITQSPKYLFRKEGQNVTLSCEQNLNHDAMYWYRQDPGQGLRLIYYSQIVNDFQKGDIAEGYSVSREKKESFPLTVTSAQKNPTAFYLCATRRDKANEKLFFGSGTQLSVL.

The rearrangement links TRBV5-1 to TRBJ1-4; D remains ambiguous. From germline, CDR1 is SGHRS and CDR2 YFSETQ. This CDR3 contains 13 residues. The ends were cut back, 5 bases at V and 3 bases at J, with 8 bases in the middle. The CDR3 DNA sequence: TGCGCCAGCAGTCGGAGCCCTAATGAAAAACTGTTTTTT. It encodes CASSRSPNEKLFF.

The chain joins TRBV15 to TRBJ1-5, with D possibly being TRBD1 (5 bases). The CDR3 runs to 15 residues. CDR1 LNHNV and CDR2 YYDKDF come from the germline V gene (reference sequence). Trimming took 1 base from V and 5 from J, leaving 12 bases between them. CDR3 sequence reads: CATSRGPGGYQPQHF. CDR3 in DNA: TGTGCCACCAGCAGAGGCCCCGGGGGGTATCAGCCCCAGCATTTT.

The DNA for the CDR3 is TGTGCCACCAGCAGAGCGAGGACAACCTTGCCGGTAAACACCATATATTTT. This gives the protein CATSRARTTLPVNTIYF. J is TRBJ1-3 and V is TRBV15, with D maybe TRBD1 (5 bases). The V end lost 1 base, the J end lost 6 bases, and 19 bases lay between the germline ends. CDR3 length equals 17 residues. The germline V gene encodes CDR1 LNHNV and CDR2 YYDKDF (reference sequence).

The chain recombines TRBV18 with TRBJ2-7, with 8 bases lining up with TRBD1. V dropped 0 bases and J dropped 5; count of bases not matched to a gene: 9. The CDR3 runs 16 residues. In germline, CDR1 is KGHSH, CDR2 LQKENI. The CDR3 region has the DNA TGTGCCAGCTCACCACCAGTTGCAGGGGGCGCGGACGAGCAGTACTTC. Protein product: CASSPPVAGGADEQYF.

This clone appeared a single time. The chain employs TRBV16 and TRBJ2-3; 10 bases align to TRBD1. CDR3 length: 18 residues. Trimming cost V 0 bases and J 4 bases; bases outside gene matches: 10. Looked up from germline, CDR1 is KGHSY and CDR2 is FQNENV. The CDR3 reads CASSQSGSKGQGPDTQYF. CDR3 in DNA: TGTGCCAGCAGCCAATCGGGGTCCAAGGGACAGGGGCCAGATACGCAGTATTTT.

The rearrangement links TRBV12-3 or TRBV12-4 to TRBJ1-5; no definite D call. Trimming took 0 bases from V and 3 from J, leaving 3 bases between them. The CDR3 contains 13 residues. The CDR3 loop reads CASSLALNQPQHF. In DNA form, the CDR3 reads TGTGCCAGCAGTTTAGCACTCAATCAGCCCCAGCATTTT.

This rearrangement joins TRBV6-5 to TRBJ1-3; D gene uncertain. CDR1 and CDR2 (germline): MNHEY, SVGAGI. The CDR3 consists of 16 residues. V was cut by 0 bases and J by 1 base, with 10 bases left in between. In DNA, the CDR3 is TGTGCCAGCAGTTACTCAGCGAGGTTATCTGGAAACACCATATATTTT. Encoded protein: CASSYSARLSGNTIYF.

The chain joins TRBV12-3 or TRBV12-4 to TRBJ1-1, with 7 bases matching TRBD1. This CDR3 spans 13 amino acids. Trimming cost V 5 bases and J 6 bases; bases outside gene matches: 6. The CDR3 sequence is CASSTGTAAEAFF. Here the CDR3 DNA reads TGTGCCAGCAGTACCGGGACAGCCGCTGAAGCTTTCTTT.

The V call is TRBV9, the J call TRBJ1-1; D is perhaps TRBD1 (6 bases). Germline V gives CDR1 SGDLS, CDR2 YYNGEE. The CDR3 contains 16 residues. Between the trimmed V and J ends, which lost 0 bases and 5 bases, there was a span of 17 bases. In nucleotides, the CDR3 is TGTGCCAGCAGCGTAGGATTGGGCACAGGGAGTACTGAAGCTTTCTTT. It encodes CASSVGLGTGSTEAFF. Supplemented by reference TRBV9 and TRBJ1-1, the full variable domain reads DSGVTQTPKHLITATGQRVTLRCSPRSGDLSVYWYQQSLDQGLQFLIQYYNGEERAKGNILERFSAQQFPDLHSELNLSSLELGDSALYFCASSVGLGTGSTEAFFGQGTRLTVV.

The V call is TRBV6-5, the J call TRBJ1-5, with D tentatively TRBD1 (5 bases). Germline V gene lookup returns CDR1 MNHEY and CDR2 SVGAGI. CDR3 length: 15 amino acids. Trimming took 0 bases from V and 4 from J, leaving 10 bases between them. The DNA of the CDR3 is TGTGCCAGCAGTTACTCGCGGGGGGGGAATCAGCCCCAGCATTTT. Amino acids: CASSYSRGGNQPQHF.

The CDR3, as DNA: TGTGCCAGCAGGACTAGCGGGGGTTTCAATGAGCAGTTCTTC. This translates into CASRTSGGFNEQFF. V is TRBV28 and J is TRBJ2-1, with TRBD2 matching over 12 bases. The trim removed 6 bases at V and 6 bases at J, leaving 3 bases unmatched. The CDR3 covers 14 residues. Germline CDR1 is MDHEN and CDR2 is SYDVKM.